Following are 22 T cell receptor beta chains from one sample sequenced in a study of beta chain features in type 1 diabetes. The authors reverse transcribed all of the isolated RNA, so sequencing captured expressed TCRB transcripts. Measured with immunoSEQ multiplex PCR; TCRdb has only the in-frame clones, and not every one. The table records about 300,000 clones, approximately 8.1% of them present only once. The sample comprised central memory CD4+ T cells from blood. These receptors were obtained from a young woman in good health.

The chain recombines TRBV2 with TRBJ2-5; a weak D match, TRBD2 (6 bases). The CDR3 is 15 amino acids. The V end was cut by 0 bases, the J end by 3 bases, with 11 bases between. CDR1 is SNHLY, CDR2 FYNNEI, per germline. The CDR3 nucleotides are TGTGCCAGCAGTGAAGCTCGTGTAGCGGAAGAGACCCAGTACTTC. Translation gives CASSEARVAEETQYF.

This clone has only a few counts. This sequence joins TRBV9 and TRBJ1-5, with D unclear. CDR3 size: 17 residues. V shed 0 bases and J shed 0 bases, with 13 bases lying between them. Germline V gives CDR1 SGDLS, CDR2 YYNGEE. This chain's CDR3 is CASSVGPGAYSNQPQHF. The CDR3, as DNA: TGTGCCAGCAGCGTAGGTCCGGGAGCATATAGCAATCAGCCCCAGCATTTT.

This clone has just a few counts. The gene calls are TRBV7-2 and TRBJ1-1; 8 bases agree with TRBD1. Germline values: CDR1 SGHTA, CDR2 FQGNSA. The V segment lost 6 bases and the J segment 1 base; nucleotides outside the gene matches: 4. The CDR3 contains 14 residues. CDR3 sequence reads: CASRYGQGNTEAFF. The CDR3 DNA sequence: TGTGCCAGCAGATACGGACAGGGGAACACTGAAGCTTTCTTT.

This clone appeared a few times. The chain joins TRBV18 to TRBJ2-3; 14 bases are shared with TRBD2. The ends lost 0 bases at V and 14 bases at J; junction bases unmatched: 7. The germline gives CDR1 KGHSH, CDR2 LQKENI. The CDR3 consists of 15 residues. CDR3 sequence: CASSPPGTSGSMRYF. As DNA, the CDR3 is TGTGCCAGCTCACCACCCGGGACTAGCGGGAGTATGCGGTATTTT. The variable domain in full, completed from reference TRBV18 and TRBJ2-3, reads NAGVMQNPRHLVRRRGQEARLRCSPMKGHSHVYWYRQLPEEGLKFMVYLQKENIIDESGMPKERFSAEFPKEGPSILRIQQVVRGDSAAYFCASSPPGTSGSMRYFGPGTRLTVL.

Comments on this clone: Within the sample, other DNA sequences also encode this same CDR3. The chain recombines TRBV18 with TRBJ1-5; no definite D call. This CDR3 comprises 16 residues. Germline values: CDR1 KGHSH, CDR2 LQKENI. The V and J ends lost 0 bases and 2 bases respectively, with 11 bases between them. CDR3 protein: CASSPPSARGNQPQHF. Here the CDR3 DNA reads TGTGCCAGCTCACCACCGTCGGCAAGGGGCAATCAGCCCCAGCATTTT.

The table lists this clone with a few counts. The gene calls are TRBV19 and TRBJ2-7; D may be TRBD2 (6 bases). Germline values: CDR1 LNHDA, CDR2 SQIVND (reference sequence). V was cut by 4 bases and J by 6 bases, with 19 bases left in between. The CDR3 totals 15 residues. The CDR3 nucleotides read TGTGCCAGTAGTACTGAGACTGGGACTGGGGCCGAGCAGTACTTC. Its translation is CASSTETGTGAEQYF.

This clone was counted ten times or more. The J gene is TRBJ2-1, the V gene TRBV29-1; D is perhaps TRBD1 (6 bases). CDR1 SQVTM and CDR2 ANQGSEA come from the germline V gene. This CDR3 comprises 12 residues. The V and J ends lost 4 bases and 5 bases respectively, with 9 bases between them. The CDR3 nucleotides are TGCAGCGTTGTACGACAGGACAATGAGCAGTTCTTC. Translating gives CSVVRQDNEQFF.

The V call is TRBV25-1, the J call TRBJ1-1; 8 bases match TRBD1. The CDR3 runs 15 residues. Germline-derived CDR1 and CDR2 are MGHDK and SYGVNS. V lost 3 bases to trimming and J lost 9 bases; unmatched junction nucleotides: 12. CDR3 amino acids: CASSDPGGAVFQAFF. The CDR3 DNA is TGTGCCAGCAGTGATCCAGGGGGCGCGGTATTTCAAGCTTTCTTT.

The CDR3 DNA is TGTGCCAGTAGTATCGGCAGAACATATGGCTACACCTTC. Its translation: CASSIGRTYGYTF. The chain joins TRBV19 to TRBJ1-2; unclear D gene. The CDR3 consists of 13 residues. Germline CDR1 and CDR2: LNHDA and SQIVND (reference sequence). Trimming took 3 bases from V and 5 from J, leaving 10 bases between them.

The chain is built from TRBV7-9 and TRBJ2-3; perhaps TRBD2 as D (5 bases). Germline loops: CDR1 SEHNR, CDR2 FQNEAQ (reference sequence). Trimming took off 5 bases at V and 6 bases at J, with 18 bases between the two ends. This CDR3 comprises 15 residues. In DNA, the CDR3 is TGTGCCAGCAGCCTGCAGTTCCGGACTGGGGATACGCAGTATTTT. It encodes CASSLQFRTGDTQYF.

CDR3 amino acids: CASRPGAGGEAFF. In nucleotides, the CDR3 is TGTGCCAGCAGACCAGGGGCAGGGGGTGAAGCTTTCTTT. The genes are TRBV2 and TRBJ1-1; 7 bases match TRBD1. The V and J ends lost 6 bases and 7 bases, in that order; junction bases with no gene match: 8. The CDR3 contains 13 residues. The germline V gene encodes CDR1 SNHLY and CDR2 FYNNEI.

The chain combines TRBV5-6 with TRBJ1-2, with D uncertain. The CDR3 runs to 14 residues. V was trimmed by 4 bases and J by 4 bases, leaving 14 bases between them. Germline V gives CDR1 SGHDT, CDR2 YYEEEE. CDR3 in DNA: TGTGCCAGCAGCCGGAGCCGGAACCTCTATGGCTACACCTTC. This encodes CASSRSRNLYGYTF.

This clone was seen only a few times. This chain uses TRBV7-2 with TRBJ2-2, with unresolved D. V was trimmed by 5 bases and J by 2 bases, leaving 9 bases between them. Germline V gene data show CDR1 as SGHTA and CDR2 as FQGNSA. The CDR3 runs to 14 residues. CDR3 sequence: CASSPYENTGELFF. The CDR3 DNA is TGTGCCAGCAGCCCATATGAAAACACCGGGGAGCTGTTTTTT.

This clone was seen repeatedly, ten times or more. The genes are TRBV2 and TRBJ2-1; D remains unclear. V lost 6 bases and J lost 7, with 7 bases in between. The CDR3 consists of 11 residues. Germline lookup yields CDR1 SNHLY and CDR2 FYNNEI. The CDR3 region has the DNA TGTGCCAGCAGCGCGACGAATGAGCAGTTCTTC. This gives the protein CASSATNEQFF.

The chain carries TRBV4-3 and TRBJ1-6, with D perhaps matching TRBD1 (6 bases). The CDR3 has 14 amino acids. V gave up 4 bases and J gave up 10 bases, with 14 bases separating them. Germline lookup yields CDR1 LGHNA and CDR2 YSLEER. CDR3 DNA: TGCGCCAGCAGCCTCCACAGGGCAGTATCACCCCTCCACTTT. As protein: CASSLHRAVSPLHF.

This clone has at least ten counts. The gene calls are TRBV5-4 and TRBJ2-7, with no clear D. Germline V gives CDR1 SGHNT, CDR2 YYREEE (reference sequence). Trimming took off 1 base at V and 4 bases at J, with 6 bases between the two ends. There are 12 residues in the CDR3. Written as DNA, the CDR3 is TGTGCCAGCAGCTTGAACGGATACGAGCAGTACGTC. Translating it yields CASSLNGYEQYV.

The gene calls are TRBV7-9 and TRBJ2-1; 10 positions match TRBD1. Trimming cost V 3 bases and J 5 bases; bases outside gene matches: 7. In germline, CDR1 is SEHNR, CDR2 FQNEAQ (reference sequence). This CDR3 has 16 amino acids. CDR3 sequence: CASSFYGQGVHNEQFF. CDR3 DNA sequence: TGTGCCAGCAGCTTTTATGGACAGGGGGTCCACAATGAGCAGTTCTTC.

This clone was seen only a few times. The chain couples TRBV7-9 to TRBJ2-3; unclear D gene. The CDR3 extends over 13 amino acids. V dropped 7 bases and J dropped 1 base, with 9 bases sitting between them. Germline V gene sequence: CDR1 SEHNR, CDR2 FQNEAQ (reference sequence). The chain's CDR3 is CASNQYGTDTQYF. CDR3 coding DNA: TGTGCCAGCAACCAATATGGCACAGATACGCAGTATTTT.

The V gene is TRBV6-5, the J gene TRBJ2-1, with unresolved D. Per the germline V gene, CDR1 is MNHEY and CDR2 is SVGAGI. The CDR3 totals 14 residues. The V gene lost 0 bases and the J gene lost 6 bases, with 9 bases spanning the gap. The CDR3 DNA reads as TGTGCCAGCAGTTACTCGAGACCGGTCAATGAGCAGTTCTTC. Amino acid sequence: CASSYSRPVNEQFF.

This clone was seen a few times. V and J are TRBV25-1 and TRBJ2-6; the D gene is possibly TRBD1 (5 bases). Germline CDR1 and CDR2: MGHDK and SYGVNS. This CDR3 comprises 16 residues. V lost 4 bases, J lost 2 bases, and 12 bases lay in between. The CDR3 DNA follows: TGTGCCAGCAGTGCCTCCGACAGAGCTGGGGCCAACGTCCTGACTTTC. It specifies CASSASDRAGANVLTF. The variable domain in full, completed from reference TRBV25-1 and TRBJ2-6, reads EADIYQTPRYLVIGTGKKITLECSQTMGHDKMYWYQQDPGMELHLIHYSYGVNSTEKGDLSSESTVSRIRTEHFPLTLESARPSHTSQYLCASSASDRAGANVLTFGAGSRLTVL.

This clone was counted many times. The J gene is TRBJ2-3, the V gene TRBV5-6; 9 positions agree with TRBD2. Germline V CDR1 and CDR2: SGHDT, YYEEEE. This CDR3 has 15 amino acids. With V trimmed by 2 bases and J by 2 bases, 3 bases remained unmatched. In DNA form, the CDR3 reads TGTGCCAGCAGCTTAGGACTAGCGCACACAGATACGCAGTATTTT. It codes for CASSLGLAHTDTQYF.

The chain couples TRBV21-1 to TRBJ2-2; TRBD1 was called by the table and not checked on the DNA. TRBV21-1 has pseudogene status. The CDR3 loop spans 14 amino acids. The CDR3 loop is CASGPPTNTGELFF. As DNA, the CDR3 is TGTGCCAGCGGGCCGCCGACGAACACCGGGGAGCTGTTTTTT.